This T cell receptor beta chain was sequenced during a study of T-cell reconstitution after alpha-beta-depleted transplantation in children. The CDR3 is 17 amino acids. Trimming pared 0 bases from V and 4 bases from J, leaving 18 bases between. Unique molecular identifiers were used to barcode this TCRbeta library. TCRdb redid the calling of the PCR reads with MiXCR, one entry per CDR3 protein. The table has some 350,000 distinct CDR3 sequences, approximately 10% seen once. The sample holds a few counts of this clonotype. The sequencing used PBMCs from the stem cell graft donor, collected from the stem cell graft. This TCR was sampled from a human donor who donated a stem cell graft to a child with acute lymphoblastic leukemia. The genes are TRBV12-3 or TRBV12-4 and TRBJ1-1; D remains ambiguous. CDR3 DNA: TGTGCCAGCAGTTTAGCGCGCCTGCCTAGGATGGGCACTGAAGCTTTCTTT. This gives the protein CASSLARLPRMGTEAFF.